A single T cell receptor (beta chain) is shown here with its context. Its antigen is not identified. TCRdb re-analysed the reads in MiXCR, keeping a single row per CDR3 protein. Altogether around 550,000 distinct CDR3 sequences are present, 26% being singletons, with the ten largest covering roughly an eighth. This record belongs to a study of T cell repertoires in cytomegalovirus infection. Findings of the study overall: Within the response measured ex vivo, HLA-C-restricted CMV-specific TCR beta clonotypes were dominant. Summed public TCR beta family frequency identified CMV carriers bearing the relevant HLA.

J lost 7 bases, V lost 7 bases, and 11 bases had no gene match. The CDR3 runs to 15 residues. Germline loops: CDR1 KGHDR, CDR2 SFDVKD. Specimen: PBMCs. The chain links TRBV24-1 to TRBJ2-1; 8 nucleotides match TRBD2. The receptor was isolated from a human donor in good health (CMV status not recorded). Some clones in this sample may be carry-over from other donors' samples. The CDR3 sequence is CATRQPPGLGNEQFF. The CDR3 bases are TGTGCCACCAGACAACCCCCGGGACTAGGGAATGAGCAGTTCTTC.